The 10 T cell receptor beta chains reported below all come from one sample, sequenced in a study of blood T cell repertoires in COVID-19. Measured with immunoSEQ multiplex PCR; TCRdb has only the in-frame clones, and not every one. The repertoire holds 250,000 to 300,000 clones, with 90% as singletons. Sequenced: peripheral blood. The receptors shown here come from a woman aged 55 to 70 with COVID-19, enrolled during active disease.

This chain links TRBV3-1 (or the pseudogene TRBV3-2) with TRBJ1-5; D gene uncertain. This CDR3 has 15 amino acids. The V and J ends lost 2 bases and 7 bases respectively, with 15 bases between them. Germline CDR1 is LGHDT and CDR2 is YNNKEL (reference sequence). The CDR3 protein is CASSQFRGSEQPQHF. CDR3 bases: TGTGCCAGCAGCCAATTCCGGGGTTCGGAACAGCCCCAGCATTTT.

The chain joins TRBV4-3 to TRBJ1-2; 7 nucleotides line up with TRBD1. This CDR3 spans 16 amino acids. V lost 0 bases to trimming and J lost 5 bases; unmatched junction nucleotides: 9. Germline CDR1 LGHNA, CDR2 YSLEER. Written as DNA, the CDR3 is TGCGCCAGCAGCCAAGAAAGGGGGCAGCAATTATATGGCTACACCTTC. Translation gives CASSQERGQQLYGYTF.

The V and J genes are TRBV5-1 and TRBJ2-7; a weak D match, TRBD2 (7 bases). Germline CDR1 and CDR2: SGHRS and YFSETQ. V lost 2 bases and J lost 0, with 24 bases in between. CDR3 length: 19 residues. The CDR3 DNA follows: TGCGCCAGCAGCTTCAGCTCCAAGGGCGGGGGCCCAAGCTCCTACGAGCAGTACTTC. Translating it yields CASSFSSKGGGPSSYEQYF.

The CDR3 nucleotides are TGTGCCTGGAGTGATGGCCGGGATGGCTACACCTTC. Encoded protein: CAWSDGRDGYTF. The chain carries TRBV30 and TRBJ1-2; D unclear. Trimming removed 1 base from V and 6 bases from J, with 9 bases in between. The CDR3 is 12 amino acids. In germline, CDR1 is GTSNPN, CDR2 SVGIG (reference sequence).

The chain is built from TRBV7-8 and TRBJ1-2; D gene uncertain. Trimming shortened V by 3 bases and J by 8 bases, and 22 bases separated the two germline ends. The germline gives CDR1 SGHVS, CDR2 FQNEAQ. The CDR3 totals 16 residues. This chain's CDR3 is CASSFKFGKTARGYTF. CDR3 nucleotide sequence: TGTGCCAGCAGCTTTAAGTTCGGGAAGACCGCTCGAGGCTACACCTTC.

The chain couples TRBV18 to TRBJ2-2; no firm D call. Trimming stripped 3 bases from V and 5 bases from J, with 4 bases between. Germline V lookup: CDR1 KGHSH, CDR2 LQKENI. This CDR3 region has 12 residues. CDR3: CASSPSTGELFF. The CDR3 DNA is TGTGCCAGCTCACCGTCAACCGGGGAGCTGTTTTTT.

This chain uses TRBV27 with TRBJ1-1; D perhaps matches TRBD1 (5 bases). V lost 0 bases and J 4 bases, leaving 12 bases between the germline ends. CDR3 length: 15 amino acids. Germline loops: CDR1 MNHEY, CDR2 SMNVEV (reference sequence). The CDR3 loop reads CASSLSIGVSTEAFF. DNA of the CDR3: TGTGCCAGCAGTTTATCGATAGGGGTAAGCACTGAAGCTTTCTTT.

V and J are TRBV4-2 and TRBJ1-1; the D gene is possibly TRBD1 (5 bases). The CDR3 sequence is 15 residues long. Looked up from germline, CDR1 is LGHNA and CDR2 is YNFKEQ. V shed 0 bases and J shed 2 bases, with 10 bases lying between them. The CDR3, as DNA: TGTGCCAGCAGCCAAGAGGGCCAGGGTAACACTGAAGCTTTCTTT. It yields the protein CASSQEGQGNTEAFF.

The V call is TRBV2, the J call TRBJ1-2; D possibly corresponds to TRBD1 (6 bases). The CDR3 runs to 13 residues. Trimming removed 9 bases at V and 3 bases at J, with 14 bases between. The germline gives CDR1 SNHLY, CDR2 FYNNEI. The CDR3 region is CASSEQGYYGYTF. The CDR3 DNA follows: TGTGCCAGTAGCGAACAGGGCTACTATGGCTACACCTTC.

The gene calls are TRBV2 and TRBJ2-2, with TRBD2 matching 8 bases. The germline V gene encodes CDR1 SNHLY and CDR2 FYNNEI. The CDR3 is made up of 15 amino acids. Unmatched junction bases numbered 7, after V lost 8 bases and J lost 2 bases. The CDR3 sequence is CASRLSGTNTGELFF. For the CDR3, the DNA is TGTGCCAGCCGCCTTAGCGGGACAAACACCGGGGAGCTGTTTTTT. The entire variable domain, with the rest obtained from reference TRBV2 and TRBJ2-2, is as follows: EPEVTQTPSHQVTQMGQEVILRCVPISNHLYFYWYRQILGQKVEFLVSFYNNEISEKSEIFDDQFSVERPDGSNFTLKIRSTKLEDSAMYFCASRLSGTNTGELFFGEGSRLTVL.